These 30 T cell receptor beta chains were all obtained from the same sample, sequenced in a study of CD8+ T cells in alopecia areata. RNA extraction and reverse transcription yielded cDNA as sequencing template. Produced via immunoSEQ multiplex PCR; TCRdb's table is partial and in-frame only. In total the sample includes about 9,000 clones, none of them seen once. Sorting relied on CD4, CD8alpha, NKG2D, NKG2ACE and other markers applied to pooled cutaneous lymph node cells. The source material was CD8+ T cells sorted from a lymph node. Receptor source: a C3H/HeJ mouse with alopecia areata. Mice of this strain are of MHC haplotype H2-k.

There are a few counts of this clone. The germline and genes are mouse ones. The CDR3 end falls 4 residues outside the read, so it is completed with the germline J gene. The rearrangement links TRBV13-2 to TRBJ2-7; maybe TRBD2 (5 bases). Per the germline V gene, CDR1 is NNHNN and CDR2 is SYGAGS (reference sequence). The CDR3 runs to 15 residues. Deletions cut 0 bases from V and 3 bases from J, with 13 bases between. CDR3 in amino acids: CASGDALGRVYEQYF. The covered CDR3 bases are TGTGCCAGCGGTGATGCTTTGGGGAGGGTCTAT.

This clone was seen at least ten times. Gene names follow the mouse nomenclature. Sequencing ends 4 residues short of the CDR3 end; the germline J gene provides the rest. This chain joins TRBV13-2 and TRBJ2-7, with D perhaps matching TRBD1 (6 bases). V lost 0 bases, J lost 0 bases, and 10 bases lay in between. Germline V gives CDR1 NNHNN, CDR2 SYGAGS (reference sequence). This CDR3 region has 15 residues. Incomplete CDR3 DNA: TGTGCCAGCGGTGATGCAGGGACAAGCTCCTAT. Amino acids: CASGDAGTSSY. The full CDR3 protein reads CASGDAGTSSYEQYF.

This clone was observed a few times. Gene names denote mouse genes. Read sequence stops 4 residues before the CDR3 end, and the germline J gene provides the missing end. V gene TRBV13-2 combines with J gene TRBJ2-4; tentatively, D is TRBD1 (6 bases). Germline V lookup: CDR1 NNHNN, CDR2 SYGAGS (reference sequence). The CDR3 totals 14 residues. CDR3 DNA, as far as it was read: TGTGCCAGCGGTGATGCCCGGGACAAAAAC. Translation: CASGDARDKN. The entire CDR3 reads CASGDARDKNTLYF.

This clone came up many times. Gene names are mouse gene names. The CDR3 is CASTDWGSAETLYF. The sequenced part of the CDR3 DNA is TGTGCCAGCACCGACTGGGGGAGTGCAGAA. The gene calls are TRBV4 and TRBJ2-3; 9 bases match TRBD2. The read stops 4 residues short of the end of the CDR3; the missing end is completed from the germline J gene. Germline values: CDR1 LGHDT, CDR2 YNNKQL (reference sequence). V gave up 7 bases and J gave up 0 bases; unmatched junction bases: 2. CDR3 length: 14 residues.

For this clone: Mouse names are used for the genes. From the germline J gene comes the end of the CDR3, since the read stops 3 residues before it. V is TRBV13-3 and J is TRBJ1-3; 8 bases map to TRBD1. Germline V gene lookup returns CDR1 NNHDY and CDR2 SYVADS. The CDR3 consists of 14 residues. Trimming took 4 bases from V and 2 from J; bases not matched to a gene: 2. The CDR3 is CASSPQGAGNTLYF. The CDR3 bases that were read are TGTGCCAGCAGTCCACAGGGGGCTGGAAATACG.

This clone was recorded at least ten times. The genes are named according to mouse. Sequencing ends 4 residues short of the CDR3 end; the germline J gene provides the rest. This chain joins TRBV1 and TRBJ2-7; 8 bases agree with TRBD1. Germline-derived CDR1 and CDR2 are NSQYPW and LRSPGD (reference sequence). The CDR3 totals 12 residues. The chain's CDR3 is CTCSGQGYEQYF. The covered CDR3 bases are TGCACCTGCAGTGGACAGGGGTAT.

At least ten counts were recorded for this clone. The gene names here belong to mouse. The sequence runs out 4 residues before the end of the CDR3; the remainder is reconstructed from the germline J gene. The chain combines TRBV14 with TRBJ2-5, with TRBD2 matching over 11 bases. Germline V gene lookup returns CDR1 SGHDT and CDR2 FRDEAV. This CDR3 comprises 15 residues. The CDR3 spells CASSTSGLGEDTQYF. The sequenced part of the CDR3 DNA is TGTGCCAGCAGTACCTCGGGACTGGGGGAAGAC.

This clone was seen many times. Gene names and germline refer to mouse. The CDR3 is cut off 4 residues early in the read; its end comes from the germline J gene. The genes are TRBV5 and TRBJ2-1; TRBD1 agrees at 7 bases. The CDR3 runs to 15 residues. J gave up 0 bases and V 4 bases, and 3 bases lay outside the gene matches. Per the germline V gene, CDR1 is LGHNA and CDR2 is YNLKQL (reference sequence). Partial CDR3 DNA: TGTGCCAGCAGCCCCGGACAGGATAACTATGCT. Translating it yields CASSPGQDNYA. The full CDR3 sequence reads CASSPGQDNYAEQFF.

By frequency in the sample, this clone is medium-sized. Here the gene names and germline are mouse. Read sequence stops 4 residues before the CDR3 end, and the germline J gene provides the missing end. V usage is TRBV1 and J usage is TRBJ1-1; TRBD1 matches 7 bases. Trimming at V came to 2 bases and at J to 1 base, leaving 1 base not matched to a gene. The V gene's germline CDR1 is NSQYPW and CDR2 LRSPGD (reference sequence). The CDR3 spans 14 residues. The CDR3 DNA, read in part, is TGCACCTGCAGTGCAAACAGGGGAAACACA. Translated: CTCSANRGNT. The CDR3 in its entirety is CTCSANRGNTEVFF.

In this sample, this clone turned up a few times. Genes and germline are mouse. From the germline J gene comes the end of the CDR3, since the read stops 4 residues before it. The genes are TRBV5 and TRBJ2-4; D possibly corresponds to TRBD2 (6 bases). Germline CDR1 LGHNA, CDR2 YNLKQL (reference sequence). The length of the CDR3 is 14 residues. The germline V and J ends were trimmed by 2 bases and 2 bases, with 8 bases remaining between them. CDR3 residues: CASSQLGDQNTLYF. The sequenced CDR3 bases are TGTGCCAGCAGCCAATTGGGGGATCAAAAC.

This clone was found many times. Genes here carry mouse names. The read halts 3 residues ahead of the CDR3 end, with the missing end drawn from the germline J gene. The chain recombines TRBV1 with TRBJ1-6; D is unclear. Being an ORF, TRBJ1-6 has a function that is uncertain. CDR1 NSQYPW and CDR2 LRSPGD come from the germline V gene (reference sequence). The CDR3 runs to 14 residues. Trimming took 0 bases from V and 9 from J, leaving 9 bases between them. CDR3 residues: CTCSAEEVGSPLYF. CDR3 bases read: TGCACCTGCAGTGCAGAAGAGGTGGGTTCGCCC.

This clone was seen only a few times. The germline and genes are mouse ones. The read ends 4 residues early relative to the CDR3; the germline J gene fills the gap. V gene TRBV4 combines with J gene TRBJ2-1, with D possibly matching TRBD1 (6 bases). The CDR3 covers 13 residues. Germline CDR1 is LGHDT and CDR2 is YNNKQL (reference sequence). The V gene lost 6 bases and the J gene lost 1 base, with 7 bases spanning the gap. CDR3 sequence: CASRGTNYAEQFF. The sequenced CDR3 bases are TGTGCCAGCAGAGGGACAAACTATGCT.

This clone was detected ten times or more. The gene names given are mouse names. The read finishes 4 residues shy of the CDR3 end, and the germline J gene is used to complete it. The rearrangement joins TRBV1 to TRBJ2-1; TRBD2 aligns across 11 bases. The CDR3 is made up of 16 amino acids. The germline V gene has CDR1 NSQYPW and CDR2 LRSPGD (reference sequence). J gave up 3 bases and V 3 bases, and 4 bases lay outside the gene matches. The sequenced CDR3 bases are TGCACCTGCAGTGCTCTAGACTGGGGGGGCTATGCT. Translated, it gives CTCSALDWGGYA. The CDR3, in full, reads CTCSALDWGGYAEQFF.

This clone showed up many times. The gene names given are mouse names. The read halts 4 residues ahead of the CDR3 end, with the missing end drawn from the germline J gene. The chain links TRBV19 to TRBJ2-3, with D perhaps matching TRBD1 (6 bases). Germline V gene data show CDR1 as FNHDT and CDR2 as SITEND (reference sequence). This CDR3 has 14 amino acids. V was clipped by 4 bases and J by 0 bases, with 9 bases between them. CDR3 amino acids: CASSWTDSAETLYF. CDR3 DNA (partial): TGTGCCAGCAGTTGGACAGACAGTGCAGAA.

This clone was detected ten times or more. Each gene name is a mouse one. The read finishes 4 residues shy of the CDR3 end, and the germline J gene is used to complete it. The V gene is TRBV13-3, the J gene TRBJ2-7, with TRBD2 matching 8 bases. V lost 4 bases and J lost 2; bases outside the gene matches: 5. The CDR3 has 14 amino acids. Germline V gene lookup returns CDR1 NNHDY and CDR2 SYVADS. This CDR3 is CASSLGGRAYEQYF. CDR3 DNA (partial): TGTGCCAGCAGTCTGGGGGGAAGAGCCTAT.

This clone is medium-sized in the sample. Each gene name is a mouse one. The missing CDR3 end, 4 residues past where the read stops, is filled in from the germline J gene. The chain links TRBV1 to TRBJ2-7; no definite D call. Trimming took 1 base from V and 0 from J, leaving 7 bases between them. This CDR3 comprises 14 residues. Germline V gives CDR1 NSQYPW, CDR2 LRSPGD (reference sequence). This CDR3 is CTCSAGQSSYEQYF. The sequenced part of the CDR3 DNA is TGCACCTGCAGTGCAGGACAAAGCTCCTAT.

This clone was found many times. Each gene name is a mouse one. The DNA ends 4 residues before the CDR3 does, and the rest of the CDR3 is filled in from the germline J gene. This CDR3 is also generated by other DNA sequences in the sample. The chain is built from TRBV1 and TRBJ2-5; 9 bases line up with TRBD1. V trimming: 6 bases; J trimming: 3 bases; junction bases outside the gene matches: 4. The CDR3 is 14 residues long. Germline loops: CDR1 NSQYPW, CDR2 LRSPGD (reference sequence). Partial CDR3 DNA: TGCACCTGCAGGGCCGGGACAGGGCAAGAC. This codes for CTCRAGTGQD. The complete CDR3 protein is CTCRAGTGQDTQYF.

This clone was seen ten or more times. Gene names and germline match the mouse. The CDR3 end falls 4 residues outside the read, so it is completed with the germline J gene. The chain employs TRBV29 and TRBJ1-1, with no clear D. Germline V gene lookup returns CDR1 MSHET and CDR2 SYDVDS. V lost 0 bases to trimming and J lost 0 bases, with 8 bases between them. The CDR3 extends over 15 amino acids. The CDR3 sequence is CASSLSPTANTEVFF. The CDR3 DNA, read in part, is TGTGCTAGCAGTTTATCCCCGACTGCAAACACA.

This clone was seen many times. Genes and germline come from the mouse. With the read ending 4 residues before the CDR3 end, the germline J gene is used to fill in that end. The V and J genes are TRBV19 and TRBJ2-7, with TRBD1 matching 7 bases. Trimming cost V 4 bases and J 0 bases; bases outside gene matches: 4. The CDR3 runs 14 residues. Germline assignment: CDR1 FNHDT and CDR2 SITEND (reference sequence). The CDR3 reads CASSQTGSSYEQYF. CDR3 DNA (partial): TGTGCCAGCAGTCAGACAGGGAGCTCCTAT.

This clone was found many times. Mouse gene names apply. The read comes to an end 4 residues before the CDR3 does, leaving the germline J gene to fill in the end. The chain uses TRBV19 and TRBJ2-4; 10 bases are shared with TRBD2. CDR3 length: 15 amino acids. CDR1 FNHDT and CDR2 SITEND come from the germline V gene (reference sequence). V was pared by 4 bases and J by 0 bases, with 2 bases of the junction left unmatched. The CDR3 reads CASSRDWGSQNTLYF. The sequenced CDR3 bases are TGTGCCAGCAGTCGGGACTGGGGTAGTCAAAAC.

This clone rates as medium-sized. The gene names here belong to mouse. The CDR3 sequence is CASSRTGGPGQLYF. The sequenced CDR3 bases are TGTGCTAGCAGTAGAACGGGGGGGCCCGGG. This chain uses TRBV17 with TRBJ2-2, with 8 positions matching TRBD2. Read sequence stops 4 residues before the CDR3 end, and the germline J gene provides the missing end. Germline assignment: CDR1 MNHDT and CDR2 YYDKIL. V lost 2 bases, J lost 6 bases, and 2 bases stayed unmatched. This CDR3 is built from 14 residues.

This clone was recorded at least ten times. The gene names here belong to mouse. Sequencing ends 3 residues short of the CDR3 end; the germline J gene provides the rest. The chain couples TRBV1 to TRBJ1-6; maybe TRBD1 (5 bases). TRBJ1-6 belongs to the ORF category, with a function that is uncertain. The CDR3 covers 16 residues. CDR1 is NSQYPW and CDR2 is LRSPGD in the germline V gene (reference sequence). Trimming removed 0 bases from V and 2 bases from J, with 8 bases in between. The sequenced CDR3 bases are TGCACCTGCAGTGCAGAACCAGGGACCTATAATTCGCCC. Translating it yields CTCSAEPGTYNSP. In full, the CDR3 reads CTCSAEPGTYNSPLYF.

This clone was observed at least ten times. Gene and germline names: mouse. The read ends 4 residues before the CDR3 terminus; that terminus is restored from the germline J gene. The rearrangement joins TRBV29 to TRBJ2-5; possible D gene TRBD1, 6 bases. V was shortened by 2 bases and J by 3 bases, with 9 bases between the two germline ends. This CDR3 contains 14 residues. CDR1 is MSHET and CDR2 is SYDVDS in the germline V gene. The CDR3 sequence is CASSLQTGQDTQYF. CDR3 bases read: TGTGCTAGCAGTTTACAGACAGGTCAAGAC.

This clone was recorded at least ten times. The germline and genes are mouse ones. The CDR3 end lies 4 residues beyond the end of the read and is filled in from the germline J gene. The chain couples TRBV31 to TRBJ2-7, with 9 nucleotides matching TRBD2. Germline lookup yields CDR1 GKSSPN and CDR2 SITVG. The CDR3 spans 15 residues. The junction had 8 bases not matched to a gene; V was cut back by 2 bases and J by 3 bases. The chain's CDR3 is CAWSSSRDWDYEQYF. The DNA read from the CDR3 is TGTGCCTGGAGTTCCTCCCGGGACTGGGACTAT.

This clone is classed as medium-sized. Here the gene names and germline are mouse. The part of the CDR3 DNA that was read is TGTGCCAGCGGTGATTCAGGGGAGGGTGCAGAA. Translating gives CASGDSGEGAE. The entire CDR3 reads CASGDSGEGAETLYF. V and J are TRBV13-2 and TRBJ2-3; TRBD1 might be the D (6 bases). The CDR3 is cut off 4 residues early in the read; its end comes from the germline J gene. Per germline, CDR1 NNHNN and CDR2 SYGAGS (reference sequence). The CDR3 extends over 15 amino acids. V lost 1 base, J lost 1 base, and 10 bases lay in between.

This clone was seen repeatedly, ten times or more. Germline and genes here are mouse. CDR3 DNA (partial): TGTGCCTGGAGTTCTGGGGGGAACCAAGAC. Amino acids: CAWSSGGNQD. The complete CDR3 protein is CAWSSGGNQDTQYF. The rearrangement uses TRBV31 and TRBJ2-5, with 8 bases lining up with TRBD2. The sequenced fragment ends 4 residues before the CDR3 boundary, so the rest is inferred from the germline J gene. Germline CDR1 GKSSPN, CDR2 SITVG. V trimming: 2 bases; J trimming: 0 bases; junction bases outside the gene matches: 1. The CDR3 consists of 14 residues.

This clone was picked up many times. The genes and germline here are from mouse. The sequence runs out 4 residues before the end of the CDR3; the remainder is reconstructed from the germline J gene. The chain recombines TRBV13-2 with TRBJ2-5; 7 bases are shared with TRBD2. V shed 3 bases and J 0 bases; nucleotides not matched to a gene: 4. The CDR3 is 15 residues long. Germline lookup yields CDR1 NNHNN and CDR2 SYGAGS (reference sequence). Partial CDR3 DNA: TGTGCCAGCGGTGCCTGGGGGACGAACCAAGAC. Its protein product is CASGAWGTNQD. The whole CDR3 region reads CASGAWGTNQDTQYF.

Remarks on this clone: This may be a read error, as it is one base from a much larger clone. Gene names and germline refer to mouse. The CDR3 end falls 4 residues outside the read, so it is completed with the germline J gene. This chain links TRBV14 with TRBJ2-5; D is possibly TRBD1 (6 bases). Germline V gene data show CDR1 as SGHDT and CDR2 as FRDEAV. The CDR3 loop spans 14 amino acids. Trimming left V 1 base short and J 3 bases short, with 9 bases between. This CDR3 is CASSFRGSQDTQYF. Incomplete CDR3 DNA: TGTGCCAGCAGTTTCAGGGGGAGTCAAGAC.

This clone was seen repeatedly, ten times or more. Mouse gene names and germline throughout. Coverage ceases 4 residues before the CDR3 finishes, and the germline J gene fills in the end. This chain connects TRBV13-3 to TRBJ1-2; 7 nucleotides line up with TRBD1. V was clipped by 1 base and J by 3 bases; unmatched bases: 3. Germline V gene sequence: CDR1 NNHDY, CDR2 SYVADS. This CDR3 spans 14 amino acids. CDR3 DNA, as far as it was read: TGTGCCAGCAGTGATAGGGGGCGCGACTCC. It codes for CASSDRGRDS. The complete CDR3 protein is CASSDRGRDSDYTF.

This clone was recorded many times. Gene names and germline match the mouse. Read coverage stops 4 residues before the CDR3 terminus; the germline J gene supplies the remainder. This rearrangement joins TRBV19 to TRBJ2-7, with a tentative D call TRBD2 (9 bases). CDR1 and CDR2 (germline): FNHDT, SITEND (reference sequence). V was clipped by 4 bases and J by 3 bases, with 17 bases between them. The CDR3 totals 15 residues. The CDR3 protein is CASSDRGWGGYEQYF. The sequenced CDR3 bases are TGTGCCAGCAGTGACAGGGGCTGGGGGGGCTAT.